The 10 T cell receptor beta chains listed next were all sequenced from one sample in a study of T cell responses to AZD1222 COVID-19 vaccine. TCRdb's table, derived via immunoSEQ multiplex PCR, lists solely in-frame clones and lacks some. The data hold under 200,000 clones, with 92% observed a single time. This material consisted of peripheral blood, taken on day 0 of MenACWY control vaccination. Receptors were obtained from an adult in good health.

The rearrangement links TRBV7-2 to TRBJ2-7, with 8 bases lining up with TRBD2. The length of the CDR3 is 13 residues. The V gene end was trimmed by 7 bases and the J gene end by 7 bases; junction bases not matched to a gene: 9. CDR1 SGHTA and CDR2 FQGNSA come from the germline V gene. The CDR3 loop is CASKTDSGSEQYF. CDR3 coding DNA: TGTGCCAGCAAGACTGACAGCGGGAGTGAGCAGTACTTC.

This clone was picked up one time. The chain combines TRBV11-3 with TRBJ2-7, with 9 bases lining up with TRBD1. Germline V gives CDR1 SGHNT, CDR2 YENEEA. The ends lost 3 bases at V and 4 bases at J; junction bases unmatched: 4. This CDR3 contains 14 residues. The CDR3 DNA is TGTGCCAGCAGCTTCGGGACAGGGCGATACGAGCAGTACTTC. Translation: CASSFGTGRYEQYF.

The CDR3 DNA reads as TGTGCCAGCAGTTTGGGGGATCCGGTAGGCACTGAAGCTTTCTTT. Translation gives CASSLGDPVGTEAFF. The V and J genes are TRBV28 and TRBJ1-1, with D maybe TRBD1 (5 bases). The germline V gene encodes CDR1 MDHEN and CDR2 SYDVKM. The CDR3 consists of 15 residues. Trimming pared 3 bases from V and 4 bases from J, leaving 15 bases between.

This clone was recorded once. This chain uses TRBV7-8 with TRBJ2-7; D gene ambiguous. CDR3 length equals 14 residues. V dropped 3 bases and J dropped 1 base, with 10 bases sitting between them. CDR1 and CDR2 (germline): SGHVS, FQNEAQ. CDR3 loop: CASSFSGLSYEQYF. The CDR3 coding sequence is TGTGCCAGCAGCTTCTCGGGCCTTTCCTACGAGCAGTACTTC.

This clone was recorded once. V is TRBV12-3 or TRBV12-4 and J is TRBJ2-1, with no clear D. With 4 bases removed from V and 5 bases from J, the gap between germline ends came to 9 bases. The CDR3 extends over 13 amino acids. Here the CDR3 DNA reads TGTGCCAGCAGTTCAGCCGGGCACAATGAGCAGTTCTTC. It yields the protein CASSSAGHNEQFF.

The rearrangement uses TRBV7-3 and TRBJ2-2; D gene unclear. Germline V lookup: CDR1 SGHTA, CDR2 FQGTGA. Trimming left V 3 bases short and J 4 bases short, with 12 bases between. The CDR3 is 15 amino acids. The CDR3 nucleotides read TGTGCCAGCAGCTTGGGGAATTCCGTCACCGGGGAGCTGTTTTTT. This encodes CASSLGNSVTGELFF. The full variable domain, completed using reference TRBV7-3 and TRBJ2-2, is GAGVSQTPSNKVTEKGKYVELRCDPISGHTALYWYRQSLGQGPEFLIYFQGTGAADDSGLPNDRFFAVRPEGSVSTLKIQRTERGDSAVYLCASSLGNSVTGELFFGEGSRLTVL.

The chain has TRBV4-3 and TRBJ1-3; maybe TRBD1 (5 bases). The germline V gene encodes CDR1 LGHNA and CDR2 YSLEER. This CDR3 contains 18 residues. The V end lost 5 bases, the J end lost 0 bases, and 20 bases lay between the germline ends. This CDR3 is CASSKNHRGFSSGNTIYF. CDR3 coding DNA: TGCGCCAGCAGCAAGAACCATCGGGGCTTTTCCTCTGGAAACACCATATATTTT.

The rearrangement joins TRBV7-3 to TRBJ2-1; 9 bases are shared with TRBD2. The CDR3 is made up of 19 amino acids. Germline CDR1 is SGHTA and CDR2 is FQGTGA. With V trimmed by 2 bases and J by 0 bases, 11 bases remained unmatched. CDR3 in amino acids: CASSLESGRPFSSYNEQFF. The CDR3 coding sequence is TGTGCCAGCAGCTTAGAGAGCGGGAGGCCCTTTAGCTCCTACAATGAGCAGTTCTTC.

This chain joins TRBV9 and TRBJ2-2; perhaps D is TRBD1 or TRBD2 (5 bases each). CDR3 length: 17 residues. V lost 0 bases and J lost 2, with 14 bases in between. Germline assignment: CDR1 SGDLS and CDR2 YYNGEE. CDR3 coding DNA: TGTGCCAGCAGCGTAGTACCGGGGCTGGTTAACACCGGGGAGCTGTTTTTT. Protein product: CASSVVPGLVNTGELFF.

This clone came up once. The chain employs TRBV29-1 and TRBJ1-2, with D possibly being TRBD1 (6 bases). This CDR3 is 11 amino acids long. The V and J ends lost 6 bases and 5 bases respectively, with 10 bases between them. The V gene's germline CDR1 is SQVTM and CDR2 ANQGSEA. Written as DNA, the CDR3 is TGCAGCGTGGTTACAGGGTATGGCTACACCTTC. Its protein product is CSVVTGYGYTF.